One sample yielded the 10 T cell receptor beta chains listed below, sequenced in a study of blood T cell repertoires in COVID-19. Repertoires were generated with immunoSEQ multiplex PCR, while TCRdb's copy carries only in-frame clones and drops some. Counted here are around 300,000 clones, around 89% occurring once; the ten biggest clones make up 2% to 3%. Material: PBMCs or T cells enriched from blood (not recorded which). All receptors come from a woman aged 18-29 years who had recovered from COVID-19.

The genes are TRBV3-1 (or the pseudogene TRBV3-2) and TRBJ1-1; 7 nucleotides line up with TRBD1. Germline loops: CDR1 LGHDT, CDR2 YNNKEL (reference sequence). The CDR3 totals 12 residues. The V gene end was trimmed by 5 bases and the J gene end by 7 bases; junction bases not matched to a gene: 4. The CDR3 nucleotides read TGTGCCAGCAGCGTGACAGGGTTTGAAGCTTTCTTT. Translated, it gives CASSVTGFEAFF.

This chain uses TRBV7-9 with TRBJ2-2, with a tentative D call TRBD1 (6 bases). The V gene's germline CDR1 is SEHNR and CDR2 FQNEAQ (reference sequence). V gave up 3 bases and J gave up 0 bases, with 11 bases separating them. The CDR3 is 16 residues long. The CDR3 reads CASSFNRAANTGELFF. In DNA, the CDR3 is TGTGCCAGCAGCTTCAACAGGGCCGCGAACACCGGGGAGCTGTTTTTT.

This chain links TRBV5-6 with TRBJ1-5, with 10 bases matching TRBD1. Germline V gives CDR1 SGHDT, CDR2 YYEEEE. The CDR3 runs to 14 residues. J lost 6 bases, V lost 5 bases, and 5 bases had no gene match. The CDR3 is CASRRQGAVQPQHF. CDR3 bases: TGTGCCAGCAGGCGACAGGGGGCGGTTCAGCCCCAGCATTTT.

This rearrangement joins TRBV27 to TRBJ1-2, with D maybe TRBD1 (6 bases). The CDR3 is made up of 15 amino acids. V lost 5 bases and J lost 4, with 17 bases in between. Looked up from germline, CDR1 is MNHEY and CDR2 is SMNVEV (reference sequence). Here the CDR3 DNA reads TGTGCCAGCAGTCCAACCACCGGGACAAGCTATGGCTACACCTTC. Its translation is CASSPTTGTSYGYTF.

This chain connects TRBV27 to TRBJ1-6; maybe TRBD1 (6 bases). This CDR3 spans 14 amino acids. Germline-derived CDR1 and CDR2 are MNHEY and SMNVEV (reference sequence). Trimming took off 0 bases at V and 14 bases at J, with 14 bases between the two ends. This chain's CDR3 is CASSLSAGRGALHF. The CDR3 nucleotides read TGTGCCAGCAGTTTATCGGCGGGGAGGGGGGCCCTCCACTTT.

The gene calls are TRBV5-1 and TRBJ2-7; 7 nucleotides line up with TRBD1. The V and J ends lost 3 bases and 0 bases, in that order; junction bases with no gene match: 9. CDR1 is SGHRS and CDR2 is YFSETQ in the germline V gene. The CDR3 consists of 16 residues. The CDR3 DNA follows: TGCGCCAGCAGCTACCCCCGGGACAGCAGCTCCTACGAGCAGTACTTC. Translated: CASSYPRDSSSYEQYF.

The V and J genes are TRBV30 and TRBJ1-6; D uncertain. CDR1 and CDR2 from the germline V gene are GTSNPN and SVGIG (reference sequence). Between the trimmed V and J ends, which lost 3 bases and 10 bases, there was a span of 16 bases. The CDR3 covers 14 residues. The DNA of the CDR3 is TGTGCCTGGAGCGCCGAGCGGGCGGTGTCACCCCTCCACTTT. Amino acids: CAWSAERAVSPLHF.

J is TRBJ1-5 and V is TRBV2; D unresolved. V was cut by 1 base and J by 1 base, with 8 bases left in between. CDR1 and CDR2 (germline): SNHLY, FYNNEI. The CDR3 is made up of 15 amino acids. CDR3 residues: CASSEEGASNQPQHF. The CDR3 coding sequence is TGTGCCAGCAGTGAAGAGGGAGCCAGCAATCAGCCCCAGCATTTT.

The chain carries TRBV9 and TRBJ2-1; D perhaps matches TRBD2 (7 bases). Trimming cost V 4 bases and J 8 bases, with 13 bases left between them. CDR1 and CDR2 from the germline V gene are SGDLS and YYNGEE. The CDR3 is 13 amino acids. DNA of the CDR3: TGTGCCAGCAGCCCATGGGGGGGCCATGAGCAGTTCTTC. Amino acids: CASSPWGGHEQFF.

The V and J genes are TRBV19 and TRBJ1-4, with 8 bases aligning to TRBD1. J was trimmed by 8 bases and V by 3 bases; bases with no gene match: 8. This CDR3 contains 15 residues. The germline V gene has CDR1 LNHDA and CDR2 SQIVND (reference sequence). CDR3 DNA sequence: TGTGCCAGTAGTATTGTCGGACAGGGAGCGGAAAAACTGTTTTTT. As protein: CASSIVGQGAEKLFF.